This T cell receptor (beta chain) was identified during a study of T cells in Graves' hyperthyroidism and ophthalmopathy. In this sample, this clonotype turned up a few times. TCR beta CDR3 regions were amplified from RNA transcripts. The HTBI primer set was used in a first-round RT-PCR of the TCR CDR3. TCRdb called the multiplex PCR reads again in MiXCR, with one record for every CDR3 protein. Among about 500,000 distinct CDR3 sequences, about 16% were seen once, and the ten largest hold 25% to 30%. This TCR derives from a woman aged 25-40 years with Graves' ophthalmopathy. The material sequenced was blood.

This chain's CDR3 is CASKPGAGTDTQYF. CDR3 in DNA: TGCGCCAGCAAACCGGGGGCTGGCACAGATACGCAGTATTTT. This chain uses TRBV5-1 with TRBJ2-3; D tentatively fits TRBD1 or TRBD2 (6 bases each). Trimming stripped 6 bases from V and 1 base from J, with 12 bases between. The CDR3 runs to 14 residues. Germline CDR1 SGHRS, CDR2 YFSETQ.